This is a list of T cell receptor beta chains from one sample in a study of shared clonotypes between healthy human individuals. The assay was immunoSEQ multiplex PCR, and TCRdb's table has in-frame clones only and misses some. The profile shows roughly 2 million clones, roughly 95% of them singletons. The sequenced sample consisted of naive CD4+ T cells sorted from blood. These receptors all stem from a man younger than 35 in good health. Each CDR3 is given with its conserved first and last residue. D genes are given only for firm matches. Clone size, where shown, is once, few, many, or a class for clones that have expanded.

V gene,clone size,D gene,J gene,CDR3 protein,CDR3 DNA
TRBV2,NA,NA,TRBJ2-1,CASSRLVPEQFF,TGTGCCAGCAGTCGACTAGTTCCTGAGCAGTTCTTC
TRBV7-2,NA,TRBD2,TRBJ2-2,CASSSRLAGGELFF,TGTGCCAGCAGCTCCCGACTAGCGGGCGGGGAGCTGTTTTTT
TRBV5-1,NA,TRBD1,TRBJ2-7,CASSPVDRGVYEQYF,TGCGCCAGCAGCCCGGTCGACAGGGGAGTCTACGAGCAGTACTTC
TRBV6-6,NA,TRBD1,TRBJ2-7,CASSPGTGNDEQYF,TGTGCCAGCAGTCCCGGGACAGGGAACGACGAGCAGTACTTC
TRBV6-5,NA,NA,TRBJ1-1,CASRPGQLSTEAFF,TGTGCCAGCAGACCGGGACAACTAAGCACTGAAGCTTTCTTT
TRBV11-2,NA,NA,TRBJ2-7,CASSEAYYEQYF,TGTGCCAGCAGCGAGGCTTACTACGAGCAGTACTTC
TRBV28,once,NA,TRBJ2-7,CASSLVPGGTYEQYF,TGTGCCAGCAGTTTAGTTCCAGGGGGGACCTACGAGCAGTACTTC
TRBV30,NA,TRBD2,TRBJ2-6,CAWNAGDPGANVLTF,TGTGCCTGGAATGCGGGAGACCCTGGGGCCAACGTCCTGACTTTC
TRBV5-4,NA,TRBD1,TRBJ2-5,CASSDGDSPETQYF,TGTGCCAGCAGCGACGGGGACAGTCCGGAGACCCAGTACTTC
TRBV9,NA,TRBD1,TRBJ1-6,CASSRQGANSPLHF,TGTGCCAGCAGCAGACAGGGGGCAAATTCACCCCTCCACTTT
TRBV5-8,NA,NA,TRBJ1-1,CASSRRETEAFF,TGTGCCAGCAGCCGCAGGGAGACTGAAGCTTTCTTT
TRBV4-3,NA,TRBD2,TRBJ2-3,CASSLSGLAGGPRADTQYF,TGCGCCAGCAGCCTATCGGGACTAGCGGGAGGGCCTCGGGCAGATACGCAGTATTTT
TRBV27,NA,NA,TRBJ2-7,CASSSEGRSYEQYF,TGTGCCAGCAGTTCGGAGGGGCGCTCCTACGAGCAGTACTTC
TRBV9,NA,TRBD2,TRBJ2-1,CASSVGRGLAGGPPFF,TGTGCCAGCAGCGTAGGACGAGGACTAGCGGGAGGGCCACCGTTCTTC
TRBV2,NA,TRBD1,TRBJ1-6,CAGLRDSNSPLHF,TGTGCCGGGCTCCGGGACAGTAATTCACCCCTCCACTTT
TRBV18,NA,TRBD2,TRBJ2-1,CASSPGRLAGGDEQFF,TGTGCCAGCTCACCCGGGAGACTAGCGGGTGGAGATGAGCAGTTCTTC
TRBV27,NA,TRBD2,TRBJ2-3,CASSFEGTSPDTQYF,TGTGCCAGCAGTTTTGAGGGGACTAGTCCAGATACGCAGTATTTT
TRBV7-2,once,NA,TRBJ1-2,CASSSLDRGRGYTF,TGTGCCAGCAGCTCATTAGACCGGGGTAGGGGCTACACCTTC
TRBV11-2,NA,NA,TRBJ2-5,CASSLVYRAGWGETQYF,TGTGCCAGCAGCTTAGTGTATAGGGCCGGGTGGGGAGAGACCCAGTACTTC
TRBV30,NA,NA,TRBJ1-6,CAWRAGVNSPLHF,TGTGCCTGGAGGGCAGGGGTCAATTCACCCCTCCACTTT
TRBV19,few,NA,TRBJ1-2,CASSPGGDGYTF,TGTGCCAGTAGTCCAGGTGGGGATGGCTACACCTTC
TRBV30,NA,NA,TRBJ1-6,CAWKYRDYNSPLHF,TGTGCCTGGAAATACAGGGACTATAATTCACCCCTCCACTTT
TRBV7-2,NA,NA,TRBJ2-7,CASSLVVSATYEQYF,TGTGCCAGCAGCTTAGTGGTTAGCGCTACCTACGAGCAGTACTTC
TRBV7-9,NA,TRBD1,TRBJ1-3,CASSSVGQGATIYF,TGTGCCAGCAGCTCAGTGGGACAGGGGGCCACCATATATTTT
TRBV10-1,NA,NA,TRBJ2-7,CASSDPSGRGSYEQYF,TGCGCCAGCAGTGACCCCTCGGGGAGAGGCTCCTACGAGCAGTACTTC
TRBV10-3,NA,NA,TRBJ2-2,CAISASLDPRSGELFF,TGTGCCATCAGTGCCAGTCTGGATCCCCGGTCCGGGGAGCTGTTTTTT
TRBV7-9,once,TRBD1,TRBJ2-3,CASSKGQGTTDTQYF,TGTGCCAGCAGCAAGGGACAGGGGACAACAGATACGCAGTATTTT
TRBV4-3,NA,TRBD2,TRBJ2-1,CASSSGLAGAHNEQFF,TGCGCCAGCAGCTCGGGACTAGCGGGAGCCCACAATGAGCAGTTCTTC
TRBV5-4,NA,TRBD2,TRBJ2-3,CASSAGSGSITDTQYF,TGTGCCAGCAGCGCTGGGAGCGGGAGTATTACAGATACGCAGTATTTT
TRBV29-1,NA,NA,TRBJ2-1,CSIGAGGNEQFF,TGCAGCATCGGGGCGGGCGGAAATGAGCAGTTCTTC
TRBV2,NA,TRBD1,TRBJ2-2,CASSRTGGFSGELFF,TGTGCCAGCAGTCGGACAGGGGGATTTTCCGGGGAGCTGTTTTTT
TRBV11-2,once,NA,TRBJ2-7,CASSLEVGVSF,TGTGCCAGCAGCTTAGAGGTGGGAGTCAGCTTC
TRBV7-9,NA,NA,TRBJ2-1,CASSLGMGIYNEQFF,TGTGCCAGCAGCTTAGGGATGGGAATCTACAATGAGCAGTTCTTC
TRBV18,NA,NA,TRBJ1-1,CASSPPVLTEAFF,TGTGCCAGCTCACCACCTGTCCTCACTGAAGCTTTCTTT
TRBV19,NA,NA,TRBJ2-7,CASSIGWGPTYEQYF,TGTGCCAGTAGTATTGGTTGGGGGCCCACCTACGAGCAGTACTTC
TRBV27,NA,TRBD1,TRBJ2-3,CASSWQGAGGDTQYF,TGTGCCAGCAGTTGGCAGGGGGCCGGTGGAGATACGCAGTATTTT
TRBV6-5,NA,NA,TRBJ2-7,CASSPYRGEQYF,TGTGCCAGCAGTCCCTACCGGGGCGAGCAGTACTTC
TRBV11-2,once,NA,TRBJ2-7,CASSHQGGSEQYF,TGTGCCAGCAGCCACCAGGGTGGGAGCGAGCAGTACTTC
TRBV5-1,NA,TRBD1,TRBJ2-7,CASSFYGTGLGYEQYF,TGCGCCAGCAGCTTCTACGGGACAGGGCTTGGGTACGAGCAGTACTTC
TRBV6-5,NA,TRBD1,TRBJ1-5,CASSRDRDNQPQHF,TGTGCCAGCAGCCGTGACAGGGACAATCAGCCCCAGCATTTT
TRBV19,NA,TRBD1,TRBJ1-4,CASSIGGQSATNEKLFF,TGTGCCAGTAGTATAGGGGGACAGAGTGCAACTAATGAAAAACTGTTTTTT
TRBV6-5,NA,NA,TRBJ2-7,CASGRASIYEQYF,TGTGCCAGCGGGCGGGCCTCAATCTACGAGCAGTACTTC